A selection of T cell receptor beta chains follows, all from one sample in a study of blood T cell repertoires in COVID-19. TCRdb keeps only in-frame clones here, not all; method: immunoSEQ multiplex PCR. Of about 350,000 clones in the sample, 87% were seen once. The source material was peripheral blood. These receptors were obtained from a woman in her forties or fifties with COVID-19, enrolled during active disease. CDR3s include the opening cysteine and the closing phenylalanine or tryptophan. D genes are given only for firm matches. Clone size is not always given. Where it is, it says once, few, many or a class for expanded clones.

J gene | clone size | D gene | V gene | CDR3 DNA | CDR3 protein
TRBJ2-1 | NA | NA | TRBV29-1 | TGCAGCGTGCAACTGCGCAATGAGCAGTTCTTC | CSVQLRNEQFF
TRBJ2-7 | NA | NA | TRBV10-1 | TGCGCCAGCAGTGACCCCCTCAAGAGAGGAGGCTCCTACGAGCAGTACTTC | CASSDPLKRGGSYEQYF
TRBJ2-7 | NA | TRBD1 | TRBV10-3 | TGTGCCATCAGGAATTCGGGACAGGGTGTGGACGAGCAGTACTTC | CAIRNSGQGVDEQYF
TRBJ2-7 | NA | NA | TRBV7-2 | TGTGCCAGCAGCTTAGTGTCGGGTTACGAGCAGTACTTC | CASSLVSGYEQYF
TRBJ1-1 | NA | NA | TRBV18 | TGTGCCAGCTCAGACTCGGGACTGCTAAACACTGAAGCTTTCTTT | CASSDSGLLNTEAFF
TRBJ2-5 | NA | NA | TRBV30 | TGTGCCTGGAGTGTACGGGGGGCGCGAGAGACCCAGTACTTC | CAWSVRGARETQYF
TRBJ2-1 | NA | TRBD2 | TRBV5-1 | TGCGCCAGCAGTTCCGGGACTAGCGGGAGGATTTACAATGAGCAGTTCTTC | CASSSGTSGRIYNEQFF
TRBJ1-1 | NA | TRBD1 | TRBV7-8 | TGTGCCAGCAGCCGCCGGGACAGGGGACACACTGAAGCTTTCTTT | CASSRRDRGHTEAFF
TRBJ1-1 | few | NA | TRBV7-2 | TGTGCCAGCAGCCAAGGGTGGGGAGGGAACACTGAAGCTTTCTTT | CASSQGWGGNTEAFF
TRBJ1-1 | once | NA | TRBV2 | TGTGCCAGCAGTGGGCGGACAAAGAACACTGAAGCTTTCTTT | CASSGRTKNTEAFF
TRBJ2-1 | NA | NA | TRBV28 | TGTGCCAGCAGACTCTTTGGCCTAGCACAGTTCTTC | CASRLFGLAQFF
TRBJ2-5 | NA | TRBD2 | TRBV18 | TGTGCCAGCTCACCGCCCGGACTAGCGGGAGAGACCCAGTACTTC | CASSPPGLAGETQYF
TRBJ2-3 | NA | TRBD2 | TRBV4-2 | TGTGCCAGCAGCCCCGGGCTAGCGGGTGAGAAGGATACGCAGTATTTT | CASSPGLAGEKDTQYF
TRBJ2-1 | NA | TRBD2 | TRBV9 | TGTGCCAGCAGCGTTTTCCAGCGGGGGAGCTCCTACAATGAGCAGTTCTTC | CASSVFQRGSSYNEQFF
TRBJ2-3 | once | NA | TRBV7-7 | TGTGCTAGCAGCCCCAGAGGTTCGGCCGATACGCAGTATTTT | CASSPRGSADTQYF
TRBJ1-2 | once | TRBD1 | TRBV5-1 | TGCGCCAGTGAGCCGGGACAGGGGAATGGCTACACCTTC | CASEPGQGNGYTF
TRBJ2-1 | NA | TRBD1 | TRBV6-5 | TGTGCCAGCAGCTCAGGACAGGGGTATGAGCAGTTCTTC | CASSSGQGYEQFF
TRBJ1-1 | NA | NA | TRBV12-3/TRBV12-4 | TGTGCCAGCAGCCCCCCAGGGCGCACTGAAGCTTTCTTT | CASSPPGRTEAFF
TRBJ1-5 | NA | TRBD1 | TRBV19 | TGTGCCAGTAGTATAATACAGGGGGCAGGACAGCCCCAGCATTTT | CASSIIQGAGQPQHF
TRBJ1-5 | NA | TRBD1 | TRBV9 | TGTGCCAGCAGCGTAGGGGACAGACAGAATCAGCCCCAGCATTTT | CASSVGDRQNQPQHF
TRBJ1-1 | NA | NA | TRBV16 | TGTGCCAGCAGCCAATCTCGTTCGGGGGTGGGCACTGAAGCTTTCTTT | CASSQSRSGVGTEAFF
TRBJ2-7 | many | TRBD2 | TRBV19 | TGTGCCAGTAGTAAAACTAGCGGGAGGTTAACCTACGAGCAGTACTTC | CASSKTSGRLTYEQYF
TRBJ2-3 | NA | TRBD2 | TRBV5-6 | TGTGCCAGCAGCCTGCTAGGGGCGGGAGGAGCAGATACGCAGTATTTT | CASSLLGAGGADTQYF
TRBJ2-7 | few | TRBD2 | TRBV18 | TGTGCCAGCTCACCAGGACTAGAGTACGAGCAGTACTTC | CASSPGLEYEQYF
TRBJ2-1 | NA | TRBD2 | TRBV29-1 | TGCAGCGTGAAGACTAGCGGGAGTAGTGAGCAGTTCTTC | CSVKTSGSSEQFF
TRBJ1-1 | NA | TRBD1 | TRBV5-1 | TGCGCCAGCAGCAAAGGGACAGGGAACACTGAAGCTTTCTTT | CASSKGTGNTEAFF
TRBJ1-6 | NA | NA | TRBV19 | TGTGCCAGTAACGACAGAAGGCATTCACCCCTCCACTTT | CASNDRRHSPLHF
TRBJ1-2 | once | NA | TRBV7-6 | TGTGCCAGCAGCTTAGCGGGGGCAGGGATGGTTCAAGACTATGGCTACACCTTC | CASSLAGAGMVQDYGYTF
TRBJ1-1 | NA | NA | TRBV5-1 | TGCGCCAGCAGCCAAGGACGGGGAGGCACTGAAGCTTTCTTT | CASSQGRGGTEAFF
TRBJ2-2 | NA | NA | TRBV11-3 | TGTGCCAGCAGCCCACTCTCGGGGAAATACACCGGGGAGCTGTTTTTT | CASSPLSGKYTGELFF
TRBJ2-1 | NA | NA | TRBV2 | TGTGCCAGCAGTGAACTCGCGACATCGACCAATGAGCAGTTCTTC | CASSELATSTNEQFF
TRBJ2-7 | NA | NA | TRBV2 | TGTGCCAGCAGTGTCTCCCCTGTGTACGAGCAGTACTTC | CASSVSPVYEQYF
TRBJ2-7 | once | NA | TRBV20-1 | TGCAGTGCTAGTGGGTTCCGGAGCTCCTACGAGCAGTACTTC | CSASGFRSSYEQYF
TRBJ2-5 | NA | TRBD2 | TRBV7-9 | TGTGCCAGCAGCTGGACTAGCGGGAGTTCATGGGAGACCCAGTACTTC | CASSWTSGSSWETQYF
TRBJ1-3 | NA | NA | TRBV5-1 | TGCGCCACGCGGGGCTCTGGAAACACCATATATTTT | CATRGSGNTIYF
TRBJ2-7 | NA | NA | TRBV5-1 | TGCGCCAGCAGCTTTGGTGGGGGAGGCTACGAGCAGTACTTC | CASSFGGGGYEQYF
TRBJ2-7 | NA | TRBD2 | TRBV28 | TGTGCCATCGGAGCGGGGAGCTCCTACGAGCAGTACTTC | CAIGAGSSYEQYF
TRBJ1-3 | NA | TRBD1 | TRBV18 | TGTGCCAGCTCACCGATAAAGATAGGACAGGCCATTGGAAACACCATATATTTT | CASSPIKIGQAIGNTIYF